Sequencing of this T cell receptor beta chain was carried out in a study of technical replicates of blood from a handful of donors. Germline values: CDR1 MNHEY, CDR2 SVGAGI. V gave up 6 bases and J gave up 0 bases; unmatched junction bases: 5. The CDR3 has 15 residues. The repertoire was sequenced with immunoSEQ multiplex PCR; TCRdb's copy has only in-frame clones and lacks some. The sample holds around 78,000 clones; roughly 94% are singletons and the top ten take 0.26%. The J gene is TRBJ2-4, the V gene TRBV6-5; 7 nucleotides line up with TRBD1. This TCR was recovered from a human donor in good health. The sequenced sample was T cells isolated from PBMCs. Here the CDR3 DNA reads TGTGCCAGCAGCCGGACAGGACTAGCCAAAAACATTCAGTACTTC. Translating gives CASSRTGLAKNIQYF.